The rows below give T cell receptor beta chains drawn from one sample of a study of blood T cell repertoires in COVID-19. TCRdb's table, derived via immunoSEQ multiplex PCR, lists solely in-frame clones and lacks some. In the table there are approximately 70,000 clones, 70% to 90% of which are singletons. Sequenced input: peripheral blood. All receptors come from a man aged 65 to 85 with active COVID-19. The CDR3 runs from the conserved cysteine through the conserved F or W. The order of the fields is D gene, J gene, V gene, clone size, CDR3 protein, CDR3 DNA. D genes are given only for firm matches. The size entry is marked missing in some rows and otherwise reads once, few, many or a size class.

d_gene: .
j_gene: TRBJ2-1
v_gene: TRBV2
abundance: .
CDR3aa: CASSLKTSSYNEQFF
CDR3nt: TGTGCCAGCAGCTTAAAAACCAGCTCCTACAATGAGCAGTTCTTC

d_gene: .
j_gene: TRBJ2-1
v_gene: TRBV10-3
abundance: .
CDR3aa: CAITPDSSPLYNEQFF
CDR3nt: TGTGCCATCACCCCGGACTCCTCTCCCCTATACAATGAGCAGTTCTTC

d_gene: TRBD2
j_gene: TRBJ2-1
v_gene: TRBV12-3/TRBV12-4
abundance: once
CDR3aa: CASSVLAGQFF
CDR3nt: TGTGCCAGCAGTGTACTAGCGGGGCAGTTCTTC

d_gene: .
j_gene: TRBJ2-5
v_gene: TRBV9
abundance: .
CDR3aa: CASSVASTTQETQYF
CDR3nt: TGTGCCAGCAGCGTAGCGTCCACTACCCAAGAGACCCAGTACTTC

d_gene: TRBD2
j_gene: TRBJ2-2
v_gene: TRBV9
abundance: .
CDR3aa: CASSPSSGRDPGELFF
CDR3nt: TGTGCCAGCAGCCCCTCTAGCGGGAGGGATCCGGGGGAGCTGTTTTTT

d_gene: TRBD1
j_gene: TRBJ2-6
v_gene: TRBV5-4
abundance: .
CDR3aa: CASSRQGPSGANVLTF
CDR3nt: TGTGCCAGCAGCCGACAGGGGCCCTCTGGGGCCAACGTCCTGACTTTC

d_gene: .
j_gene: TRBJ2-7
v_gene: TRBV9
abundance: .
CDR3aa: CASSVAGAATYEQYF
CDR3nt: TGTGCCAGCAGCGTGGCGGGGGCGGCCACCTACGAGCAGTACTTC

d_gene: .
j_gene: TRBJ1-2
v_gene: TRBV28
abundance: .
CDR3aa: CASSGRQPGGYTF
CDR3nt: TGTGCCAGCAGTGGACGGCAGCCGGGGGGCTACACCTTC

d_gene: .
j_gene: TRBJ1-1
v_gene: TRBV29-1
abundance: once
CDR3aa: CSVEDPGVAFF
CDR3nt: TGCAGCGTTGAAGATCCGGGGGTAGCTTTCTTT

d_gene: TRBD2
j_gene: TRBJ2-7
v_gene: TRBV5-1
abundance: .
CDR3aa: CASSLASSGTTLVDEQYF
CDR3nt: TGCGCCAGCAGCTTGGCCAGTAGCGGGACTACCCTGGTCGACGAGCAGTACTTC

d_gene: .
j_gene: TRBJ1-5
v_gene: TRBV29-1
abundance: .
CDR3aa: CSVEGQAGQPQHF
CDR3nt: TGCAGCGTTGAGGGTCAGGCCGGTCAGCCCCAGCATTTT

d_gene: TRBD2
j_gene: TRBJ2-5
v_gene: TRBV5-1
abundance: .
CDR3aa: CASSLEGTSGQETQYF
CDR3nt: TGCGCCAGCAGCCTGGAAGGGACTAGCGGACAAGAGACCCAGTACTTC

d_gene: .
j_gene: TRBJ2-7
v_gene: TRBV20-1
abundance: .
CDR3aa: CSALISYEQYF
CDR3nt: TGCAGTGCCCTAATTTCCTACGAGCAGTACTTC

d_gene: TRBD1
j_gene: TRBJ2-7
v_gene: TRBV7-9
abundance: .
CDR3aa: CASSLEAGQGIYEQYF
CDR3nt: TGTGCCAGCAGCTTAGAGGCGGGACAGGGTATTTACGAGCAGTACTTC

d_gene: TRBD1
j_gene: TRBJ1-2
v_gene: TRBV5-6
abundance: .
CDR3aa: CASSHNRGPNYGYTF
CDR3nt: TGTGCCAGCAGCCACAACAGGGGACCCAACTATGGCTACACCTTC

d_gene: .
j_gene: TRBJ2-1
v_gene: TRBV18
abundance: few
CDR3aa: CASSPPREKGNEQFF
CDR3nt: TGTGCCAGCTCACCACCGCGCGAGAAGGGGAATGAGCAGTTCTTC

d_gene: TRBD1
j_gene: TRBJ2-3
v_gene: TRBV7-9
abundance: .
CDR3aa: CASSRQGLGTDTQYF
CDR3nt: TGTGCCAGCAGCCGACAGGGTCTAGGAACAGATACGCAGTATTTT

d_gene: .
j_gene: TRBJ2-5
v_gene: TRBV3-1/TRBV3-2
abundance: few
CDR3aa: CASSQDSPPLGKETQYF
CDR3nt: TGTGCCAGCAGCCAAGATTCGCCCCCACTAGGGAAAGAGACCCAGTACTTC

d_gene: TRBD1
j_gene: TRBJ2-1
v_gene: TRBV11-3
abundance: .
CDR3aa: CASSFNSGQGGLNEQFF
CDR3nt: TGTGCCAGCAGCTTTAATTCCGGACAGGGGGGGTTGAATGAGCAGTTCTTC

d_gene: .
j_gene: TRBJ2-3
v_gene: TRBV29-1
abundance: .
CDR3aa: CSIVGPRDTQYF
CDR3nt: TGCAGCATTGTTGGGCCCCGGGATACGCAGTATTTT

d_gene: .
j_gene: TRBJ1-1
v_gene: TRBV28
abundance: .
CDR3aa: CASQANTEAFF
CDR3nt: TGTGCCAGCCAGGCGAACACTGAAGCTTTCTTT

d_gene: .
j_gene: TRBJ1-2
v_gene: TRBV6-5
abundance: .
CDR3aa: CASSYSQGTPYGYTF
CDR3nt: TGTGCCAGCAGTTACTCTCAGGGGACGCCCTATGGCTACACCTTC

d_gene: .
j_gene: TRBJ2-5
v_gene: TRBV5-1
abundance: .
CDR3aa: CASSPQGSQETQYF
CDR3nt: TGCGCCAGCAGCCCACAGGGATCCCAAGAGACCCAGTACTTC

d_gene: TRBD2
j_gene: TRBJ2-1
v_gene: TRBV7-2
abundance: .
CDR3aa: CASSPGTSGYNEQFF
CDR3nt: TGTGCCAGCAGCCCGGGGACTAGCGGGTACAATGAGCAGTTCTTC

d_gene: TRBD1
j_gene: TRBJ2-6
v_gene: TRBV6-2/TRBV6-3
abundance: .
CDR3aa: CASTPGTGPSGANVLTF
CDR3nt: TGTGCCAGCACCCCCGGGACAGGACCCTCTGGGGCCAACGTCCTGACTTTC

d_gene: TRBD2
j_gene: TRBJ2-1
v_gene: TRBV7-3
abundance: .
CDR3aa: CASSRGLVSDEQFF
CDR3nt: TGTGCCAGCAGCCGGGGACTAGTATCCGATGAGCAGTTCTTC

d_gene: TRBD2
j_gene: TRBJ2-3
v_gene: TRBV28
abundance: .
CDR3aa: CASSFPSGRAGDTQYF
CDR3nt: TGTGCCAGCAGTTTCCCTTCCGGGAGGGCCGGGGATACGCAGTATTTT

d_gene: .
j_gene: TRBJ2-3
v_gene: TRBV5-4
abundance: .
CDR3aa: CASSSGPGSTDTQYF
CDR3nt: TGTGCCAGCAGCTCAGGCCCGGGGAGCACAGATACGCAGTATTTT

d_gene: TRBD2
j_gene: TRBJ2-3
v_gene: TRBV30
abundance: .
CDR3aa: CARRGVDTQYF
CDR3nt: TGTGCCCGCCGGGGGGTAGATACGCAGTATTTT

d_gene: .
j_gene: TRBJ1-1
v_gene: TRBV9
abundance: .
CDR3aa: CASSETPGFTEAFF
CDR3nt: TGTGCCAGCAGCGAGACACCAGGGTTCACTGAAGCTTTCTTT

d_gene: .
j_gene: TRBJ2-1
v_gene: TRBV5-1
abundance: once
CDR3aa: CASSLMAAGQISSYNEQFF
CDR3nt: TGCGCCAGCAGCTTGATGGCGGCAGGACAAATTAGCTCCTACAATGAGCAGTTCTTC

d_gene: .
j_gene: TRBJ2-1
v_gene: TRBV7-2
abundance: .
CDR3aa: CASSLGDKWQFF
CDR3nt: TGTGCCAGCAGCTTAGGGGACAAATGGCAGTTCTTC

d_gene: .
j_gene: TRBJ1-1
v_gene: TRBV4-1
abundance: few
CDR3aa: CASSQGAGDTEAFF
CDR3nt: TGCGCCAGCAGCCAAGGGGCAGGGGACACTGAAGCTTTCTTT

d_gene: TRBD2
j_gene: TRBJ2-7
v_gene: TRBV4-3
abundance: .
CDR3aa: CASSQDLGGNYEQYF
CDR3nt: TGCGCCAGCAGCCAAGATCTGGGGGGGAACTACGAGCAGTACTTC

d_gene: TRBD1
j_gene: TRBJ2-5
v_gene: TRBV19
abundance: .
CDR3aa: CASSIADRARETQYF
CDR3nt: TGTGCCAGTAGTATAGCAGACAGGGCCCGGGAGACCCAGTACTTC

d_gene: .
j_gene: TRBJ2-7
v_gene: TRBV7-3
abundance: .
CDR3aa: CASSPPPDRDYEQYF
CDR3nt: TGTGCCAGCAGCCCCCCTCCGGACAGAGACTACGAGCAGTACTTC

d_gene: .
j_gene: TRBJ2-1
v_gene: TRBV12-5
abundance: .
CDR3aa: CASNFGGTHNEQFF
CDR3nt: TGTGCTAGTAACTTTGGGGGCACCCACAATGAGCAGTTCTTC

d_gene: .
j_gene: TRBJ1-1
v_gene: TRBV28
abundance: .
CDR3aa: CASSLMGGAGHAEAFF
CDR3nt: TGTGCCAGCAGTTTAATGGGGGGGGCAGGGCACGCTGAAGCTTTCTTT

d_gene: .
j_gene: TRBJ1-6
v_gene: TRBV6-4
abundance: .
CDR3aa: CASRPTPGVGNSPLHF
CDR3nt: TGTGCCAGCAGACCAACCCCAGGCGTGGGTAATTCACCCCTCCACTTT

d_gene: .
j_gene: TRBJ2-7
v_gene: TRBV5-1
abundance: .
CDR3aa: CASSPASGGAYEQYF
CDR3nt: TGCGCCAGCTCGCCGGCCAGCGGAGGGGCCTACGAGCAGTACTTC

d_gene: TRBD2
j_gene: TRBJ2-1
v_gene: TRBV9
abundance: .
CDR3aa: CASSAPAGDPSYNEQFF
CDR3nt: TGTGCCAGCAGCGCCCCGGCGGGAGACCCCTCCTACAATGAGCAGTTCTTC

d_gene: .
j_gene: TRBJ2-7
v_gene: TRBV4-1
abundance: .
CDR3aa: CASSQTYGGVVYEQYF
CDR3nt: TGCGCCAGCAGCCAAACATATGGCGGGGTTGTGTACGAGCAGTACTTC

d_gene: TRBD1
j_gene: TRBJ2-7
v_gene: TRBV19
abundance: .
CDR3aa: CASSSRTGGGEQYF
CDR3nt: TGTGCCAGTAGTTCCCGGACAGGGGGGGGCGAGCAGTACTTC

d_gene: TRBD2
j_gene: TRBJ2-3
v_gene: TRBV11-3
abundance: .
CDR3aa: CASSFLAGAGGTDTQYF
CDR3nt: TGTGCCAGCAGCTTCCTAGCGGGAGCCGGGGGGACAGATACGCAGTATTTT

d_gene: .
j_gene: TRBJ2-7
v_gene: TRBV5-4
abundance: .
CDR3aa: CASSLATRVGGEQYF
CDR3nt: TGTGCCAGCAGCTTGGCCACAAGGGTGGGGGGCGAGCAGTACTTC

d_gene: TRBD2
j_gene: TRBJ2-1
v_gene: TRBV7-3
abundance: .
CDR3aa: CASSGTSGSVDEQFF
CDR3nt: TGTGCCAGCAGCGGAACTAGCGGGAGTGTCGATGAGCAGTTCTTC

d_gene: TRBD2
j_gene: TRBJ2-1
v_gene: TRBV11-3
abundance: .
CDR3aa: CASSLGWVSGRADYNEQFF
CDR3nt: TGTGCCAGCAGCTTAGGTTGGGTTAGCGGGAGGGCCGACTACAATGAGCAGTTCTTC

d_gene: TRBD2
j_gene: TRBJ2-7
v_gene: TRBV9
abundance: .
CDR3aa: CASSPRLLAGAYEQYF
CDR3nt: TGTGCCAGCAGCCCCCGTTTATTAGCGGGGGCCTACGAGCAGTACTTC

d_gene: TRBD2
j_gene: TRBJ2-1
v_gene: TRBV5-4
abundance: few
CDR3aa: CASSPAGGLNNEQFF
CDR3nt: TGTGCCAGCAGCCCAGCGGGAGGACTCAACAATGAGCAGTTCTTC

d_gene: .
j_gene: TRBJ2-3
v_gene: TRBV30
abundance: .
CDR3aa: CAWSPGREADTQYF
CDR3nt: TGTGCCTGGAGCCCCGGCAGGGAGGCAGATACGCAGTATTTT

d_gene: .
j_gene: TRBJ1-5
v_gene: TRBV7-2
abundance: .
CDR3aa: CASSKQGPEPQHF
CDR3nt: TGTGCCAGCAGCAAACAGGGTCCGGAGCCCCAGCATTTT

d_gene: TRBD1
j_gene: TRBJ2-3
v_gene: TRBV9
abundance: .
CDR3aa: CASSGRGDRGPPDTQYF
CDR3nt: TGTGCCAGCAGCGGGAGGGGGGACAGGGGTCCCCCAGATACGCAGTATTTT

d_gene: .
j_gene: TRBJ2-7
v_gene: TRBV12-3/TRBV12-4
abundance: once
CDR3aa: CASSPGGSEQYF
CDR3nt: TGTGCCAGCAGCCCAGGGGGGAGTGAGCAGTACTTC

d_gene: .
j_gene: TRBJ2-4
v_gene: TRBV5-8
abundance: .
CDR3aa: CASSGRTSTRDIQYF
CDR3nt: TGTGCCAGCAGCGGGCGGACATCCACGCGCGACATTCAGTACTTC

d_gene: .
j_gene: TRBJ1-5
v_gene: TRBV18
abundance: few
CDR3aa: CASSPREENQPQHF
CDR3nt: TGTGCCAGCTCACCCCGGGAGGAAAATCAGCCCCAGCATTTT